What follows are 17 T cell receptor beta chains derived from one specimen sequenced in a study of T cells in Graves' hyperthyroidism and ophthalmopathy. Regions amplified from RNA transcripts were the TCR beta CDR3 regions. RT-PCR in the first round (using the HTBI primer set) targeted the TCR CDR3. MiXCR was run by TCRdb on the multiplex PCR reads, yielding one entry per CDR3 protein. The repertoire holds roughly 750,000 distinct CDR3 sequences, with over 15% as singletons. Sequenced material: blood. Receptors were obtained from a man between 18 and 29 years old with Graves' hyperthyroidism.

The chain carries TRBV30 and TRBJ2-5, with D perhaps matching TRBD1 or TRBD2 (5 bases each). Germline lookup yields CDR1 GTSNPN and CDR2 SVGIG (reference sequence). This CDR3 comprises 14 residues. V was cut by 4 bases and J by 5 bases, with 17 bases left in between. The CDR3 DNA reads TGTGCCTGGAAAAGGGACCCCGAGGTCGAGACCCAGTACTTC. Protein sequence: CAWKRDPEVETQYF.

This clonotype was recorded a few times. V is TRBV20-1 and J is TRBJ2-3; 8 nucleotides agree with TRBD1. With 6 bases clipped from V and 3 bases from J, the junction kept 5 bases outside the gene matches. Looked up from germline, CDR1 is DFQATT and CDR2 is SNEGSKA (reference sequence). This CDR3 region has 13 residues. This chain's CDR3 is CSAMTGETDTQYF. DNA for the CDR3: TGCAGTGCCATGACAGGGGAGACAGATACGCAGTATTTT.

For this clonotype: A clone one base away is much larger, so this may be a read error. CDR3 coding DNA: TGCAATGCTAGGACTAGCGGGAACGGCGAGCAGTACTTC. Its protein product is CNARTSGNGEQYF. This rearrangement joins TRBV20-1 to TRBJ2-7; 12 bases agree with TRBD2. The CDR3 loop spans 13 amino acids. CDR1 and CDR2 (germline): DFQATT, SNEGSKA (reference sequence).

This clonotype has a handful of counts. The CDR3 protein is CASSVEGGREQYF. CDR3 nucleotide sequence: TGTGCCAGCAGCGTAGAAGGAGGGCGGGAGCAGTACTTC. This chain joins TRBV9 and TRBJ2-7; a weak D match, TRBD2 (6 bases). CDR1 is SGDLS, CDR2 YYNGEE, per germline. Trimming took off 0 bases at V and 7 bases at J, with 11 bases between the two ends. This CDR3 has 13 amino acids.

This clonotype was observed a handful of times. V is TRBV29-1 and J is TRBJ2-5, with D unresolved. Trimming removed 2 bases from V and 4 bases from J, with 14 bases in between. CDR3 size: 14 residues. The germline gives CDR1 SQVTM, CDR2 ANQGSEA. CDR3 DNA sequence: TGCAGCGTTGAATCAAGGAATGGCGTAGAGACCCAGTACTTC. This gives the protein CSVESRNGVETQYF.

The chain recombines TRBV5-1 with TRBJ2-1, with TRBD2 matching 14 bases. The CDR3 runs to 19 residues. The J segment lost 4 bases and the V segment lost 7 bases, leaving 16 bases of the junction unmatched. CDR1 SGHRS and CDR2 YFSETQ come from the germline V gene. The CDR3 nucleotides read TGCGCCAGCGCCTCACCGGGACTAGCGGGAGCACCATCTTACAATGAGCAGTTCTTC. Its protein product is CASASPGLAGAPSYNEQFF.

This clonotype occurred many times. V gene TRBV6-2 or TRBV6-3 combines with J gene TRBJ2-7; 13 bases agree with TRBD2. V lost 7 bases to trimming and J lost 4 bases; unmatched junction nucleotides: 16. CDR1 and CDR2 from the germline V gene are MNHEY and SVGEGT. The CDR3 extends over 18 amino acids. CDR3 bases: TGTGCCAGCAAAACCGGACTAGCGGGAGCATCTCTAGCGTACGAGCAGTACTTC. It is translated as CASKTGLAGASLAYEQYF.

The table lists this clonotype with a few counts. The chain is built from TRBV7-9 and TRBJ2-7; a weak D match, TRBD2 (6 bases). From germline, CDR1 is SEHNR and CDR2 FQNEAQ (reference sequence). Between the trimmed V and J ends, which lost 3 bases and 3 bases, there was a span of 9 bases. The CDR3 covers 13 residues. As DNA, the CDR3 is TGTGCCAGCAGCTTTCGGGACTTCTACGAGCAGTACTTC. Translating gives CASSFRDFYEQYF.

This clonotype was detected many times. The chain carries TRBV7-9 and TRBJ2-1; 11 nucleotides match TRBD1. This CDR3 contains 15 residues. CDR1 is SEHNR and CDR2 is FQNEAQ in the germline V gene (reference sequence). Germline trimming cut 5 bases from V and 6 bases from J; bases unmatched to any gene: 6. This CDR3 reads CASSPGTGGPNEQFF. CDR3 in DNA: TGTGCCAGCAGCCCCGGGACAGGGGGGCCCAATGAGCAGTTCTTC.

This clonotype was seen at least ten times. The J gene is TRBJ2-3, the V gene TRBV7-9; D unresolved. Trimming removed 3 bases from V and 1 base from J, with 8 bases in between. Per germline, CDR1 SEHNR and CDR2 FQNEAQ (reference sequence). The CDR3 loop spans 14 amino acids. The CDR3 here is CASSLDGRTDTQYF. The CDR3 DNA sequence: TGTGCCAGCAGCTTGGACGGACGCACAGATACGCAGTATTTT. The variable domain in full, with the rest retrieved from reference TRBV7-9 and TRBJ2-3, is DTGVSQNPRHKITKRGQNVTFRCDPISEHNRLYWYRQTLGQGPEFLTYFQNEAQLEKSRLLSDRFSAERPKGSFSTLEIQRTEQGDSAMYLCASSLDGRTDTQYFGPGTRLTVL.

This clonotype appeared many times. The V call is TRBV2, the J call TRBJ2-1, with D possibly TRBD2 on 5 matching bases. Germline CDR1 reads SNHLY; CDR2 reads FYNNEI. The CDR3 covers 14 residues. Trimming cost V 4 bases and J 2 bases, with 9 bases left between them. The CDR3 here is CASSASGAYNEQFF. CDR3 DNA: TGTGCCAGCAGTGCCAGCGGAGCCTACAATGAGCAGTTCTTC.

The genes are TRBV27 and TRBJ2-2; unclear D gene. There are 19 residues in the CDR3. Deletions cut 5 bases from V and 1 base from J, with 23 bases between. Germline values: CDR1 MNHEY, CDR2 SMNVEV (reference sequence). CDR3 DNA: TGTGCCAGCAGTCCATACGACTTATCGCCGCGCCAGAACACCGGGGAGCTGTTTTTT. Its translation is CASSPYDLSPRQNTGELFF.

V gene TRBV10-3 combines with J gene TRBJ2-7, with D perhaps TRBD2 (6 bases). The germline V gene has CDR1 ENHRY and CDR2 SYGVKD. Trimming shortened V by 8 bases and J by 6 bases, and 17 bases separated the two germline ends. The CDR3 covers 13 residues. CDR3 in amino acids: CAIQFGREAEQYF. In nucleotides, the CDR3 is TGTGCCATCCAATTCGGAAGGGAGGCCGAGCAGTACTTC.

This clonotype was observed a few times. The rearrangement uses TRBV5-1 and TRBJ2-7, with 7 bases fitting TRBD1. The CDR3 sequence is 15 residues long. The trim removed 4 bases at V and 3 bases at J, leaving 10 bases unmatched. Germline lookup yields CDR1 SGHRS and CDR2 YFSETQ. CDR3 in amino acids: CASSIRTGVNYEQYF. The CDR3 coding sequence is TGCGCCAGCAGCATACGAACAGGGGTTAACTACGAGCAGTACTTC.

This clonotype turned up a few times. This sequence joins TRBV4-3 and TRBJ1-1; D remains unclear. Trimming removed 1 base at V and 3 bases at J, with 6 bases between. This CDR3 comprises 13 residues. From germline, CDR1 is LGHNA and CDR2 YSLEER. The CDR3 sequence is CASSQVRYTEAFF. The CDR3 DNA is TGCGCCAGCAGCCAAGTACGGTACACTGAAGCTTTCTTT.

The table lists this clonotype with many counts. This sequence joins TRBV11-3 and TRBJ1-1, with no clear D. Between the trimmed V and J ends, which lost 3 bases and 8 bases, there was a span of 13 bases. Germline CDR1 is SGHNT and CDR2 is YENEEA. This CDR3 is built from 13 residues. Here the CDR3 reads CASSFVTLTEAFF. The CDR3 DNA reads as TGTGCCAGCAGCTTCGTTACCTTGACCGAAGCTTTCTTT.

The rearrangement uses TRBV6-2 or TRBV6-3 and TRBJ2-3, with D possibly TRBD2 on 6 matching bases. Trimming cost V 2 bases and J 5 bases, with 17 bases left between them. The CDR3 sequence is 16 residues long. Germline V gene sequence: CDR1 MNHEY, CDR2 SVGEGT. CDR3 residues: CASSYRGSSGRDTQYF. DNA of the CDR3: TGTGCCAGCAGTTACAGAGGTTCGAGCGGGCGAGATACGCAGTATTTT.